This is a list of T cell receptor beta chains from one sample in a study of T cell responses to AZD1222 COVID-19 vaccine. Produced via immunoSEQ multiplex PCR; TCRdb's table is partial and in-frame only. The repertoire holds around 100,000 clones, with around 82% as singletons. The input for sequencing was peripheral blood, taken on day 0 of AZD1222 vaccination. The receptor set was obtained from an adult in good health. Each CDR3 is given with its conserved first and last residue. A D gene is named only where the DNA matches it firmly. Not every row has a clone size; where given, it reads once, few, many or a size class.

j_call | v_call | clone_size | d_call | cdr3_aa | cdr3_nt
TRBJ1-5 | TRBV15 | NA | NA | CATSRDFVDGKGRNQPQHF | TGTGCCACCAGCAGAGATTTTGTTGACGGCAAAGGGCGCAATCAGCCCCAGCATTTT
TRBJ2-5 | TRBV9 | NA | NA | CASSVRGEPQETQYF | TGTGCCAGCAGCGTCAGAGGCGAGCCTCAAGAGACCCAGTACTTC
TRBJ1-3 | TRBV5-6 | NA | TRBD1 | CASSLGQGFGNTIYF | TGTGCCAGCAGCTTGGGACAGGGGTTTGGAAACACCATATATTTT
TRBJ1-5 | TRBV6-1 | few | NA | CASSESGVQPQHF | TGTGCCAGCAGTGAATCGGGGGTCCAGCCCCAGCATTTT
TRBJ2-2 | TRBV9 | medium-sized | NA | CASSVGAVGTGELFF | TGTGCCAGCAGCGTAGGAGCGGTTGGCACCGGGGAGCTGTTTTTT
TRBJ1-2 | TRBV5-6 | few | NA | CASSLLRGGAVGYTF | TGTGCCAGCAGCTTGCTTCGAGGGGGGGCGGTAGGCTACACCTTC
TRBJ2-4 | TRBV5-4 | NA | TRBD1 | CASSPRQGQGNIQYF | TGTGCCAGCAGCCCAAGACAGGGTCAAGGAAACATTCAGTACTTC
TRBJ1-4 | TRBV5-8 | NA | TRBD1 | CASSLRTGANEKLFF | TGTGCCAGCAGCTTGAGGACAGGGGCTAATGAAAAACTGTTTTTT
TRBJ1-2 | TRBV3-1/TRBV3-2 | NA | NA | CASSTLGANGGYTF | TGTGCCAGCAGCACCCTCGGGGCGAACGGTGGCTACACCTTC
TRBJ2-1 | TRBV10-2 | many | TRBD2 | CASSESSGRREQFF | TGCGCCAGCAGTGAGTCTAGCGGGAGGCGCGAGCAGTTCTTC
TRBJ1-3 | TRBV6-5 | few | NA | CASSDEWTRNTIYF | TGTGCCAGCAGCGACGAATGGACCCGAAACACCATATATTTT
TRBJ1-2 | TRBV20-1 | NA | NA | CSAKAGSGYTF | TGCAGTGCTAAGGCCGGATCCGGCTACACCTTC
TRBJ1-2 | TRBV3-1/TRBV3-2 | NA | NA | CASSLRDMVSGYTF | TGTGCCAGCAGCCTTCGGGACATGGTCTCTGGCTACACCTTC
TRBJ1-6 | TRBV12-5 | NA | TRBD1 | CASGLMGFRDSQRRSPLHF | TGTGCTAGTGGTTTGATGGGTTTTAGGGACAGCCAAAGGCGGTCACCCCTCCACTTT
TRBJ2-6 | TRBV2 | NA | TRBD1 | CASSRQGFFTGGANVLTF | TGTGCCAGCAGTAGACAGGGGTTTTTCACCGGTGGGGCCAACGTCCTGACTTTC
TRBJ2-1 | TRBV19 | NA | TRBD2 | CASSYPGTSGRSSYNEQFF | TGTGCCAGTTCCTACCCCGGAACTAGCGGGAGGAGCTCCTACAATGAGCAGTTCTTC
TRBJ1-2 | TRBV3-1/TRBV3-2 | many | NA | CASSRAQGSGYTF | TGTGCCAGCAGCCGAGCACAGGGCTCTGGCTACACCTTC